This T cell receptor beta chain is drawn from a study of blood T cells in healthy people across ages. The study, taken as a whole, reports: From one million sequenced T cells, diversity estimates were lower bounds.

Each donor supplied approximately 10 milliliters of peripheral blood. A sample-barcoded 5' primer and a J-beta primer mix were used in a second PCR of roughly 7 to 11 cycles. TCRdb analysed the 5' RACE reads with MiXCR anew, one entry per CDR3 protein. The data contain 1,800,000 or so distinct CDR3 sequences, about two fifths of them singletons. CDR1 SQVTM and CDR2 ANQGSEA come from the germline V gene. Trimming took off 0 bases at V and 5 bases at J, with 14 bases between the two ends. This CDR3 has 15 residues. Comment on this clonotype: The target antigen is unknown.

Sequenced: blood. The sequence was obtained from a human donor in good health. The V and J genes are TRBV29-1 and TRBJ2-1; D is possibly TRBD1 (6 bases). CDR3 sequence (DNA): TGCAGCGTTGAAGAGGTTGGGGACAATGACAATGAGCAGTTCTTC. Its protein is CSVEEVGDNDNEQFF.